These 20 T cell receptor beta chains came from one sample sequenced in a study of molecular identifiers for immune sequencing clone quantification. TCRdb passed the PCR reads through MiXCR, listing each CDR3 protein once. Altogether more than 250,000 distinct CDR3 sequences are present, roughly a fifth being singletons, with the ten largest covering approximately 0.84%. What was sequenced was naive CD8+ T cells from blood, with Jurkat cell RNA spiked in. Specified subset: FACS-sorted CD8+CD4-CCR7+CD45RA+ naive T cells. All receptors derive from a human donor in good health. Some libraries in this study had Jurkat cell RNA spiked in.

This clonotype was recorded at least ten times. The chain joins TRBV2 to TRBJ2-7, with 8 bases matching TRBD2. The ends lost 0 bases at V and 1 base at J; junction bases unmatched: 2. Germline V gene sequence: CDR1 SNHLY, CDR2 FYNNEI. The CDR3 sequence is 15 residues long. CDR3 DNA: TGTGCCAGCAGTGAAGCTAGCGGGGCGTCCTACGAGCAGTACTTC. Its translation: CASSEASGASYEQYF. The entire variable domain, with the rest obtained from reference TRBV2 and TRBJ2-7, is as follows: EPEVTQTPSHQVTQMGQEVILRCVPISNHLYFYWYRQILGQKVEFLVSFYNNEISEKSEIFDDQFSVERPDGSNFTLKIRSTKLEDSAMYFCASSEASGASYEQYFGPGTRLTVT.

This clonotype has a count of ten or more. The rearrangement joins TRBV6-5 to TRBJ1-1; D is undetermined. Trimming took off 8 bases at V and 0 bases at J, with 10 bases between the two ends. The length of the CDR3 is 13 residues. Germline CDR1 reads MNHEY; CDR2 reads SVGAGI. The CDR3 loop reads CASYVTLNTEAFF. The CDR3 coding sequence is TGTGCCAGCTACGTGACCTTGAACACTGAAGCTTTCTTT.

V is TRBV2 and J is TRBJ2-5, with 13 bases identical to TRBD2. The junction had 11 bases not matched to a gene; V was cut back by 4 bases and J by 3 bases. The CDR3 runs to 18 residues. The germline V gene has CDR1 SNHLY and CDR2 FYNNEI. The CDR3 DNA is TGTGCCAGCAGTGGACTAGCGGGGGGCTTCCAAAAAAAAGAGACCCAGTACTTC. This codes for CASSGLAGGFQKKETQYF. Complete variable domain (other parts from reference TRBV2 and TRBJ2-5): EPEVTQTPSHQVTQMGQEVILRCVPISNHLYFYWYRQILGQKVEFLVSFYNNEISEKSEIFDDQFSVERPDGSNFTLKIRSTKLEDSAMYFCASSGLAGGFQKKETQYFGPGTRLLVL.

This clonotype was counted only a few times. This sequence joins TRBV20-1 and TRBJ2-3; 9 positions agree with TRBD1. Per the germline V gene, CDR1 is DFQATT and CDR2 is SNEGSKA (reference sequence). J lost 2 bases, V lost 5 bases, and 2 bases had no gene match. This CDR3 comprises 13 residues. CDR3 loop: CSAEQGATDTQYF. The DNA for the CDR3 is TGCAGTGCTGAACAGGGGGCCACAGATACGCAGTATTTT.

On this clonotype itself: Just one base apart from a much larger clone, this may be a read error. The chain couples TRBV28 to TRBJ2-1, with unresolved D. CDR1 is MDHEN and CDR2 is SYDVKM in the germline V gene. CDR3 length equals 16 residues. Here the CDR3 DNA reads TGTGCCAGCAGCCCGCGGAGCAGAGAGGAGCTCAATGAGCGGTTCTTC. Translated, it gives CASSPRSREELNERFF.

The sample holds many counts of this clonotype. V and J are TRBV5-1 and TRBJ2-7, with D possibly called TRBD1 or TRBD2 (5 bases each). There are 12 residues in the CDR3. V dropped 4 bases and J dropped 5 bases, with 10 bases sitting between them. Germline assignment: CDR1 SGHRS and CDR2 YFSETQ. CDR3: CASSPGAHEQYF. DNA of the CDR3: TGCGCCAGCAGCCCCGGGGCCCACGAGCAGTACTTC.

This clonotype was observed a few times. The genes are TRBV7-9 and TRBJ2-7; unclear D gene. CDR1 is SEHNR, CDR2 FQNEAQ, per germline (reference sequence). V lost 0 bases and J lost 3, with 12 bases in between. The CDR3 is 15 amino acids. The CDR3 coding sequence is TGTGCCAGCAGCTTAGCGCTAGGGAATCGCTACGAGCAGTACTTC. It yields the protein CASSLALGNRYEQYF.

This clonotype was recorded many times. The V call is TRBV4-1, the J call TRBJ1-5; D perhaps matches TRBD1 (5 bases). The CDR3 consists of 15 residues. Trimming pared 4 bases from V and 6 bases from J, leaving 16 bases between. Germline V gives CDR1 MGHRA, CDR2 YSYEKL. The CDR3 loop is CASSPRGGDRQPQHF. The CDR3 DNA sequence: TGCGCCAGCAGCCCCCGTGGGGGGGATCGTCAGCCCCAGCATTTT.

Ten or more counts support this clonotype. The chain uses TRBV7-9 and TRBJ1-1; D ambiguous. V dropped 1 base and J dropped 3 bases, with 12 bases sitting between them. There are 15 residues in the CDR3. Germline loops: CDR1 SEHNR, CDR2 FQNEAQ (reference sequence). The CDR3 here is CASSLVLGRDTEAFF. In DNA form, the CDR3 reads TGTGCCAGCAGCTTAGTTCTGGGCAGAGACACTGAAGCTTTCTTT.

The sample holds many counts of this clonotype. The rearrangement joins TRBV6-5 to TRBJ2-2; a possible D gene is TRBD2 (6 bases). Trimming shortened V by 4 bases and J by 1 base, and 16 bases separated the two germline ends. This CDR3 is 17 amino acids long. Germline CDR1 reads MNHEY; CDR2 reads SVGAGI. The CDR3, as DNA: TGTGCCAGCAGTTGGGCTACTGGCGGGGAGAACACCGGGGAGCTGTTTTTT. Translation: CASSWATGGENTGELFF.

This clonotype came up many times. The chain carries TRBV7-2 and TRBJ1-1; D perhaps matches TRBD1 (5 bases). The CDR3 covers 14 residues. The V end lost 6 bases, the J end lost 4 bases, and 15 bases lay between the germline ends. Germline V gene data show CDR1 as SGHTA and CDR2 as FQGNSA. Here the CDR3 reads CASRVIVRGTEAFF. The CDR3 DNA reads as TGTGCCAGCAGAGTTATTGTTAGGGGCACTGAAGCTTTCTTT.

About this clonotype itself: A much larger clone lies a single base off, so this may be a read error. This chain uses TRBV20-1 with TRBJ2-3; unclear D gene. V lost 4 bases to trimming and J lost 4 bases, with 24 bases between them. This CDR3 contains 17 residues. Germline V gene lookup returns CDR1 DFQATT and CDR2 SNEGSKA (reference sequence). The CDR3 region is CSANPSLEPTSADTQYF. CDR3 DNA sequence: TGCAGTGCTAACCCCTCCCTCGAACCAACCAGCGCAGATACGCAGTATTTT.

Regarding this clonotype: This may be a read error, as it is one base from a much larger clone. The chain combines TRBV6-5 with TRBJ2-7; D is ambiguous. CDR1 is MNHEY, CDR2 SVGAGI, per germline. The CDR3 is 13 residues long. Trimming left V 6 bases short and J 2 bases short, with 11 bases between. CDR3 sequence: CASRVRRTYEQYF. CDR3 coding DNA: TGTGCCAGCAGAGTTAGGAGAACCTACGAGCAGTACTTC.

This clonotype showed up many times. The chain recombines TRBV7-9 with TRBJ1-1, with TRBD1 identical over 8 bases. The CDR3 consists of 16 residues. CDR1 is SEHNR, CDR2 FQNEAQ, per germline (reference sequence). The trim removed 6 bases at V and 1 base at J, leaving 10 bases unmatched. Here the CDR3 DNA reads TGTGCCAGCAGTTCACTTCAGGGGGCAGAGAACACTGAAGCTTTCTTT. It codes for CASSSLQGAENTEAFF.

This clonotype was seen ten or more times. This chain links TRBV18 with TRBJ2-3, with 7 bases aligning to TRBD2. The CDR3 extends over 13 amino acids. CDR1 and CDR2 from the germline V gene are KGHSH and LQKENI. V shed 6 bases and J 4 bases; nucleotides not matched to a gene: 4. This chain's CDR3 is CASSTAGADTQYF. The DNA of the CDR3 is TGTGCCAGCTCTACTGCGGGGGCAGATACGCAGTATTTT. Variable domain in full (rest from reference TRBV18 and TRBJ2-3): NAGVMQNPRHLVRRRGQEARLRCSPMKGHSHVYWYRQLPEEGLKFMVYLQKENIIDESGMPKERFSAEFPKEGPSILRIQQVVRGDSAAYFCASSTAGADTQYFGPGTRLTVL.

The sample holds many counts of this clonotype. The chain uses TRBV20-1 and TRBJ1-1; maybe TRBD1 (5 bases). The CDR3 spans 15 residues. Germline CDR1 DFQATT, CDR2 SNEGSKA (reference sequence). V gave up 1 base and J gave up 4 bases, with 16 bases separating them. The CDR3 sequence: CSARVNLGLSTEAFF. The CDR3, as DNA: TGCAGTGCTAGAGTGAATTTGGGACTCTCCACTGAAGCTTTCTTT.

This clonotype was counted many times. This CDR3 is CSARGEQGAVDNSPLHF. The CDR3 DNA is TGCAGTGCTAGAGGTGAACAGGGGGCCGTGGATAATTCACCCCTCCACTTT. The rearrangement uses TRBV20-1 and TRBJ1-6, with TRBD1 identical over 9 bases. This CDR3 is 17 amino acids long. The J segment lost 5 bases and the V segment lost 1 base, leaving 9 bases of the junction unmatched. Per the germline V gene, CDR1 is DFQATT and CDR2 is SNEGSKA (reference sequence).

Of note for this clonotype: A much larger clone differs from this one at a single base, so this may be a read error. The chain uses TRBV9 and TRBJ1-1; D gene unclear. The germline CDR1 and CDR2 sequences are SGDLS and YYNGEE. The CDR3 contains 13 residues. Between the trimmed V and J ends, which lost 7 bases and 9 bases, there was a span of 19 bases. CDR3 sequence: CASAQGRIGKAFF. In DNA form, the CDR3 reads TGTGCCAGCGCCCAAGGCAGGATCGGCAAAGCTTTCTTT.

The sample holds many counts of this clonotype. The chain uses TRBV24-1 and TRBJ2-1, with 12 bases fitting TRBD2. The CDR3 is 16 amino acids. J was trimmed by 7 bases and V by 4 bases; bases with no gene match: 7. Germline-derived CDR1 and CDR2 are KGHDR and SFDVKD. CDR3 in amino acids: CATSDRTSGMWNEQFF. The CDR3 DNA follows: TGTGCCACCAGTGACCGGACTAGCGGGATGTGGAATGAGCAGTTCTTC.

This clonotype was counted many times. The gene calls are TRBV20-1 and TRBJ2-7; 7 bases agree with TRBD2. V was clipped by 0 bases and J by 5 bases; unmatched bases: 10. Germline CDR1 is DFQATT and CDR2 is SNEGSKA (reference sequence). CDR3 length: 15 residues. CDR3 loop: CSARDLGSGSHEQYF. CDR3 in DNA: TGCAGTGCTAGAGATCTCGGTAGCGGGTCTCACGAGCAGTACTTC.